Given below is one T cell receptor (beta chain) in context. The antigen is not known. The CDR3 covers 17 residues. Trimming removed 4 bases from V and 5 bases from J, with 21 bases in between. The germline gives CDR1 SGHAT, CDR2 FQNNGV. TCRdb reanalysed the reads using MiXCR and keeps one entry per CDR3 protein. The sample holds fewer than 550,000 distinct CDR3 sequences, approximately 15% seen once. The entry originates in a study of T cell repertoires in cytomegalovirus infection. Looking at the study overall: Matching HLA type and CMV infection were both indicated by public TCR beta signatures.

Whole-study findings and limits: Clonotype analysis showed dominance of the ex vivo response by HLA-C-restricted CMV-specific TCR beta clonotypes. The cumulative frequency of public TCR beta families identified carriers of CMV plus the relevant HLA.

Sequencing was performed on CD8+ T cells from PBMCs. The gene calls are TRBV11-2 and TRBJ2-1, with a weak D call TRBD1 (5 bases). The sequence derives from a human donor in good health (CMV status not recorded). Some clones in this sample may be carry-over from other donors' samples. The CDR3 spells CASSSELQERWHNEQFF. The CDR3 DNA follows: TGTGCCAGCAGCTCAGAACTACAGGAGAGGTGGCACAATGAGCAGTTCTTC.